This T cell receptor (beta chain) was retrieved from a study of OX40 agonist ivuxolimab in advanced cancers. The assay was immunoSEQ multiplex PCR, and TCRdb's table has in-frame clones only and misses some. The data hold tens of thousands of clones, with 90% observed a single time. Looked up from germline, CDR1 is WSHSY and CDR2 is SAAADI. Trimming took 0 bases from V and 4 from J, leaving 19 bases between them. The CDR3 loop spans 17 amino acids. Source: CD4+ or CD8+ T cells sorted from blood, taken in a trial of the OX40 agonist ivuxolimab. The TCR comes from an adult with an advanced solid tumor such as melanoma, head and neck, liver or kidney cancer. The chain couples TRBV10-2 to TRBJ2-7; D ambiguous. The CDR3 coding sequence is TGCGCCAGCAGTGAGTCCGACTTATACGGACCTAGGTACGAGCAGTACTTC. Amino acids: CASSESDLYGPRYEQYF.